A selection of T cell receptor beta chains follows, all from one sample in a study of blood T cells in healthy people across ages. TCRdb recomputed calls from the 5' RACE reads with MiXCR, one row per CDR3 protein. The sample lists 550,000 to 650,000 distinct CDR3 sequences; 25% to 35% were seen once. This sample also appeared in a second study, on T cells of mothers and their children.

What was sequenced was blood. The origin of the receptors is a boy younger than 10 in good health. The CDR3 runs from the conserved cysteine through the conserved F or W. Each record gives: V gene, D gene, J gene, CDR3 protein. A D gene is named only where the DNA matches it firmly.

TRBV5-1,-,TRBJ2-7,CASSPGLGLHEQYF
TRBV27,TRBD1,TRBJ2-5,CASSLDRGLETQYF
TRBV5-4,-,TRBJ2-7,CASSFPQGGIQEQYF
TRBV7-2,-,TRBJ2-7,CASSRSSGSSYEQYF
TRBV28,-,TRBJ1-3,CASSFPFWRSSGNTIYF
TRBV10-1,TRBD2,TRBJ2-4,CASSESLAGGRGNIQYF
TRBV12-3/TRBV12-4,-,TRBJ2-4,CASSLPGPLHIQYF
TRBV29-1,-,TRBJ2-6,CSVYSSGANVLTF
TRBV13,TRBD2,TRBJ2-3,CASSSSGLALRDTQYF
TRBV12-3/TRBV12-4,TRBD2,TRBJ2-7,CASSSQLAGEYF
TRBV6-2/TRBV6-3,-,-,CASRRSAHEQFF
TRBV7-3,-,TRBJ2-7,CASRYEQYF
TRBV4-1,-,TRBJ2-3,CASSPAVAASTDTQYF
TRBV5-1,-,TRBJ1-4,CASSLEPPNEKLFF
TRBV12-3/TRBV12-4,TRBD1,TRBJ1-4,CASSQQGLSNEKLFF
TRBV12-5,-,TRBJ1-5,CASALNIDQPQHF
TRBV20-1,TRBD2,TRBJ2-5,CSASSGRADETQYF
TRBV6-4,-,TRBJ2-2,CASSDSPDTGELFF
TRBV12-3/TRBV12-4,TRBD2,TRBJ2-2,CASTGTTLLTGELFF
TRBV10-3,-,TRBJ1-4,CAISESGRGVEKLFF
TRBV7-4,TRBD1,TRBJ1-4,CTSSLAGRGTGVTNEKLFF
TRBV7-2,-,TRBJ2-7,CASSHWASAYEQYF
TRBV5-1,TRBD1,TRBJ2-3,CATRGKGQTDTQYF
TRBV10-1,TRBD2,TRBJ2-7,CASGVAGGPKYF
TRBV11-2,-,TRBJ2-5,CASSLAFRETQYF
TRBV3-1,TRBD1,TRBJ1-3,CASSQAARDRGFENTIYF
TRBV10-3,TRBD2,TRBJ2-4,CAISPGSLAGGLNIQYF
TRBV6-6,-,TRBJ2-2,CASGLRETGELFF
TRBV6-5,TRBD2,TRBJ2-5,CASSQTSGSLVF
TRBV12-3/TRBV12-4,-,TRBJ1-2,CASSWARGRTNYGYTF
TRBV20-1,TRBD2,TRBJ2-5,CSARDRTSGGGETQYF
TRBV4-3,TRBD2,-,CASSQAPYYKREGHEQYF
TRBV12-3/TRBV12-4,-,TRBJ2-3,CASSLRGSHRLPF
TRBV7-6,TRBD2,TRBJ2-3,CASSSPSGMADTQYF
TRBV13,-,-,CASSLQAGEYEQYF
TRBV12-3/TRBV12-4,TRBD1,TRBJ2-6,CASSKTGGAGANVLTF
TRBV6-2/TRBV6-3,-,TRBJ2-7,CASSYSPQALWEQYF
TRBV18,TRBD2,TRBJ2-7,CASSPQGTNSYEQYF
TRBV20-1,-,TRBJ2-1,CSVSRRLGAEYNEQFF
TRBV9,-,TRBJ2-2,CPAAPTPGSCFF
TRBV11-2,TRBD2,TRBJ2-1,CASSSASGGWDEQFF
TRBV28,-,TRBJ2-7,CASSNSRNPSYEQYF
TRBV12-3/TRBV12-4,-,-,CAGSPFGNEQFF
TRBV9,TRBD1,-,CASSVDRWGTDYEQYF
TRBV20-1,-,TRBJ1-1,CSARESPLF
TRBV7-9,TRBD2,TRBJ2-1,CASSETSGSWQFF
TRBV6-5,-,TRBJ2-4,CASSYDQGGEVILAKNIQYF
TRBV11-2,-,TRBJ2-5,CASSRGHGAETQYF
TRBV18,TRBD2,TRBJ2-7,CASSPAGTSGGDEQYF
TRBV20-1,TRBD1,TRBJ1-2,CSAGGGQPGGYTF
TRBV5-1,TRBD2,TRBJ2-7,CASSEGTSGAYEQYF
TRBV7-2,TRBD2,TRBJ2-3,CASSFASGFTDTQYF
TRBV29-1,-,TRBJ2-5,CSVGSWRETQYF
TRBV29-1,-,TRBJ1-2,CSVDEGVGIYGYTF
TRBV25-1,TRBD1,TRBJ1-5,CASSGQGWDQPQHF
TRBV3-1,TRBD2,TRBJ2-5,CASSRPGTSGVETQYF
TRBV10-3,-,TRBJ2-1,CAISEWGDEQFF
TRBV14,-,TRBJ1-2,CASSQDWLYGYTF